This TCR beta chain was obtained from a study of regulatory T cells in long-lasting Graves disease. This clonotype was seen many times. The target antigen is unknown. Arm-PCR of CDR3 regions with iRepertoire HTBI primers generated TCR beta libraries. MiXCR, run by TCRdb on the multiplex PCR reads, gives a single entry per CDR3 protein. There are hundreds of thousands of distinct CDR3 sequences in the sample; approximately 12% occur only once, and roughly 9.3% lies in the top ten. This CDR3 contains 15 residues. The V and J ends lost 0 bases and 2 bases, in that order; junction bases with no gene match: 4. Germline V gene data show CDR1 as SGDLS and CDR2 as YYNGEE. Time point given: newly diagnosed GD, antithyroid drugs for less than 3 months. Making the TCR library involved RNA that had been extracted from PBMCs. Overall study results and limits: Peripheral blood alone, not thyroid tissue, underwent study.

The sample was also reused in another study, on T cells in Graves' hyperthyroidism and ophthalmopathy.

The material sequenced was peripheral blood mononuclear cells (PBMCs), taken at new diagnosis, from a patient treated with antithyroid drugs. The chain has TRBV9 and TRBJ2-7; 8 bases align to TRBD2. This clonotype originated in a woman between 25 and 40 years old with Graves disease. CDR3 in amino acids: CASSVGSGRTYEQYF. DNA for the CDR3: TGTGCCAGCAGCGTAGGCAGCGGGAGAACCTACGAGCAGTACTTC.